The 9 T cell receptor beta chains presented below share a single source sample, sequenced in a study of blood T cell repertoires in COVID-19. Profiling relied on immunoSEQ multiplex PCR, and the TCRdb table lists in-frame clones only, not all of them. The table has almost 25,000 clones, approximately 78% seen once. Sequencing was done on a sample of peripheral blood. Source of these receptors: a woman in her seventies with COVID-19, enrolled during active disease.

This chain links TRBV5-1 with TRBJ1-5, with D unclear. CDR1 is SGHRS, CDR2 YFSETQ, per germline. V gave up 0 bases and J gave up 2 bases, with 9 bases separating them. The CDR3 is 15 residues long. The CDR3 here is CASSLDGMGNQPQHF. The CDR3 coding sequence is TGCGCCAGCAGCTTGGACGGGATGGGCAATCAGCCCCAGCATTTT.

The CDR3: CASSSTSPDTGELFF. The CDR3 bases are TGCGCCAGCAGCTCGACTAGCCCGGACACCGGGGAGCTGTTTTTT. The chain employs TRBV5-1 and TRBJ2-2, with TRBD2 identical over 7 bases. The J segment lost 3 bases and the V segment lost 3 bases, leaving 5 bases of the junction unmatched. The CDR3 consists of 15 residues. In germline, CDR1 is SGHRS, CDR2 YFSETQ.

V is TRBV4-1 and J is TRBJ1-1, with D perhaps TRBD1 (6 bases). The CDR3 consists of 16 residues. Per the germline V gene, CDR1 is MGHRA and CDR2 is YSYEKL. V was pared by 0 bases and J by 1 base, with 12 bases between. In DNA, the CDR3 is TGCGCCAGCAGCCAAGATCCGGCAGGGGCGAACACTGAAGCTTTCTTT. Its protein is CASSQDPAGANTEAFF.

The chain is built from TRBV14 and TRBJ2-3, with D perhaps TRBD2 (6 bases). Germline V CDR1 and CDR2: SGHDN, FVKESK. The CDR3 length is 16 residues. The V and J ends lost 0 bases and 3 bases respectively, with 13 bases between them. The CDR3 nucleotides read TGTGCCAGCAGCCAAGAAGTCGGGGGTCTAACAGATACGCAGTATTTT. It is translated as CASSQEVGGLTDTQYF.

The chain couples TRBV7-6 to TRBJ1-4; 9 bases agree with TRBD1. V dropped 1 base and J dropped 3; count of bases not matched to a gene: 3. Germline lookup yields CDR1 SGHVS and CDR2 FNYEAQ. This CDR3 has 16 residues. The CDR3 reads CASSLGRTGANEKLFF. DNA of the CDR3: TGTGCCAGCAGCTTAGGCCGGACAGGGGCTAATGAAAAACTGTTTTTT.

J is TRBJ2-5 and V is TRBV7-9; 11 bases fit TRBD2. The CDR3 sequence is 16 residues long. Losses at the gene ends were 6 bases for V and 5 bases for J; bases not matched to a gene: 11. Germline V gene lookup returns CDR1 SEHNR and CDR2 FQNEAQ (reference sequence). In nucleotides, the CDR3 is TGTGCCAGCAGACCCCAACTAGCGGGGGCTCTTGAGACCCAGTACTTC. It yields the protein CASRPQLAGALETQYF.

This clone came up a few times. V usage is TRBV3-1 (or the pseudogene TRBV3-2) and J usage is TRBJ1-6, with D uncertain. The CDR3 contains 14 residues. Germline-derived CDR1 and CDR2 are LGHDT and YNNKEL (reference sequence). Deletions cut 4 bases from V and 10 bases from J, with 14 bases between. In DNA form, the CDR3 reads TGTGCCAGCAGCCGTGGACTCTCCGGCTCACCCCTCCACTTT. It specifies CASSRGLSGSPLHF.

The J gene is TRBJ1-2, the V gene TRBV9; TRBD1 might be the D (5 bases). The V end was cut by 4 bases, the J end by 3 bases, with 16 bases between. This CDR3 region has 15 residues. From germline, CDR1 is SGDLS and CDR2 YYNGEE. The CDR3 is CASSSGPSRDYGYTF. CDR3 DNA: TGTGCCAGCAGCTCCGGGCCCTCCAGGGACTATGGCTACACCTTC.

The chain couples TRBV5-1 to TRBJ1-6; 7 nucleotides match TRBD1. Germline loops: CDR1 SGHRS, CDR2 YFSETQ. The CDR3 sequence is 15 residues long. V was pared by 4 bases and J by 5 bases, with 6 bases of the junction left unmatched. The CDR3 spells CASSPTGDDNSPLHF. CDR3 DNA: TGCGCCAGCAGCCCCACAGGGGACGATAATTCACCCCTCCACTTT. Combining the CDR3 with reference TRBV5-1 and TRBJ1-6 gives the whole variable domain KAGVTQTPRYLIKTRGQQVTLSCSPISGHRSVSWYQQTPGQGLQFLFEYFSETQRNKGNFPGRFSGRQFSNSRSEMNVSTLELGDSALYLCASSPTGDDNSPLHFGNGTRLTVT.